The next 29 T cell receptor beta chains were all read from a single sample in a study of blood T cell repertoires in COVID-19. Data came from immunoSEQ multiplex PCR; TCRdb stores just in-frame clones and leaves some out. Of more than 65,000 clones listed, under 80% were seen once; the top ten hold around 28%. The specimen was peripheral blood. Source of these receptors: a woman aged 80 or older with active or convalescent COVID-19.

The J gene is TRBJ1-1, the V gene TRBV28; D call uncertain. CDR1 is MDHEN, CDR2 SYDVKM, per germline. V lost 3 bases and J lost 4, with 9 bases in between. This CDR3 has 13 residues. The CDR3 DNA reads as TGTGCCAGCAGTTTTCTTGGGAGCACTGAAGCTTTCTTT. Translation gives CASSFLGSTEAFF. Full variable domain (outside the CDR3, taken from reference TRBV28 and TRBJ1-1): DVKVTQSSRYLVKRTGEKVFLECVQDMDHENMFWYRQDPGLGLRLIYFSYDVKMKEKGDIPEGYSVSREKKERFSLILESASTNQTSMYLCASSFLGSTEAFFGQGTRLTVV.

In this sample, this clone turned up a few times. This chain joins TRBV7-9 and TRBJ1-1, with a weak D call TRBD1 (5 bases). This CDR3 has 13 amino acids. The V and J ends lost 6 bases and 0 bases respectively, with 8 bases between them. The V gene's germline CDR1 is SEHNR and CDR2 FQNEAQ (reference sequence). This CDR3 reads CASRGVMNTEAFF. In DNA, the CDR3 is TGTGCCAGCAGAGGGGTCATGAACACTGAAGCTTTCTTT.

The rearrangement joins TRBV7-2 to TRBJ2-7; D might be TRBD2 (5 bases). The CDR3 extends over 14 amino acids. V lost 3 bases to trimming and J lost 3 bases, with 12 bases between them. Germline V CDR1 and CDR2: SGHTA, FQGNSA. Here the CDR3 reads CASSFELEDYEQYF. CDR3 nucleotide sequence: TGTGCCAGCAGCTTCGAACTAGAAGACTACGAGCAGTACTTC.

This clone was counted a single time. CDR3: CASSEFISSDTQYF. The CDR3 nucleotides are TGTGCCAGCAGTGAATTTATTTCGTCGGATACGCAGTATTTT. This chain uses TRBV2 with TRBJ2-3, with unresolved D. Trimming cost V 2 bases and J 6 bases, with 12 bases left between them. The CDR3 consists of 14 residues. Per germline, CDR1 SNHLY and CDR2 FYNNEI.

The genes are TRBV14 and TRBJ1-1, with D possibly TRBD1 on 6 matching bases. Germline CDR1 is SGHDN and CDR2 is FVKESK. The CDR3 runs to 12 residues. Trimming shortened V by 8 bases and J by 0 bases, and 7 bases separated the two germline ends. The CDR3 DNA reads as TGTGCCAGCGGGGGCCTGAACACTGAAGCTTTCTTT. It translates to CASGGLNTEAFF.

This rearrangement joins TRBV19 to TRBJ1-2; D remains unclear. V lost 0 bases, J lost 4 bases, and 12 bases lay in between. CDR3 length: 15 amino acids. CDR1 and CDR2 (germline): LNHDA, SQIVND (reference sequence). In DNA, the CDR3 is TGTGCCAGTAGTATAGATCTGGGAGTTTCCTATGGCTACACCTTC. Translation: CASSIDLGVSYGYTF.

The chain couples TRBV7-2 to TRBJ1-4; 8 positions match TRBD1. CDR1 and CDR2 from the germline V gene are SGHTA and FQGNSA. CDR3 length: 16 amino acids. J gave up 0 bases and V 4 bases, and 4 bases lay outside the gene matches. CDR3 nucleotide sequence: TGTGCCAGCAGCTCGGACAGGGCGGCAACTAATGAAAAACTGTTTTTT. This encodes CASSSDRAATNEKLFF.

This clone was seen ten or more times. The V call is TRBV7-3, the J call TRBJ2-2; D is perhaps TRBD2 (7 bases). Deletions cut 5 bases from V and 5 bases from J, with 21 bases between. This CDR3 has 17 residues. CDR1 SGHTA and CDR2 FQGTGA come from the germline V gene. CDR3 in DNA: TGTGCCAGCAGCCCAAATGGCGGGGGCTTGGGGACCGGGGAGCTGTTTTTT. Protein: CASSPNGGGLGTGELFF.

The rearrangement joins TRBV28 to TRBJ2-6; TRBD1 aligns across 8 bases. The CDR3 covers 22 residues. CDR1 and CDR2 from the germline V gene are MDHEN and SYDVKM. Unmatched junction bases numbered 22, after V lost 6 bases and J lost 0 bases. The CDR3 nucleotides read TGTGCCAGCAGAAGGATACAGGGGGGTAGAATTTGGGCGAGCTCTGGGGCCAACGTCCTGACTTTC. Translated: CASRRIQGGRIWASSGANVLTF.

The chain is built from TRBV6-5 and TRBJ1-3, with 8 bases fitting TRBD1. V lost 5 bases and J lost 4; bases outside the gene matches: 4. The CDR3 runs 14 residues. Germline V CDR1 and CDR2: MNHEY, SVGAGI. DNA of the CDR3: TGTGCCAGCAGTCTGGACAGGGTGGGAAACACCATATATTTT. Its protein product is CASSLDRVGNTIYF.

This chain joins TRBV7-2 and TRBJ1-2; 10 bases map to TRBD1. Germline assignment: CDR1 SGHTA and CDR2 FQGNSA. This CDR3 has 19 residues. The J segment lost 0 bases and the V segment lost 5 bases, leaving 15 bases of the junction unmatched. CDR3 amino acids: CASSKHIRDRGPPNYGYTF. In nucleotides, the CDR3 is TGTGCCAGCAGCAAACACATCCGGGACAGGGGCCCTCCTAACTATGGCTACACCTTC.

A few counts support this clone. The chain has TRBV5-6 and TRBJ2-7; TRBD1 aligns across 8 bases. The CDR3 is 14 amino acids. The germline gives CDR1 SGHDT, CDR2 YYEEEE. Trimming removed 4 bases from V and 7 bases from J; junction bases left unmatched: 10. CDR3 coding DNA: TGTGCCAGCAGCCGGCGACAGGGGAACGGGGAGCAGTACTTC. This sequence encodes CASSRRQGNGEQYF.

The chain carries TRBV12-2 and TRBJ1-4. TRBV12-2 is tagged as a pseudogene. The length of the CDR3 is 15 residues. The CDR3 nucleotides are TGTGCAAGTCGCTCCCGTTGTGTGACTAATGAAAAACTGTTTTTT. This translates into CASRSRCVTNEKLFF.

This clone has a handful of counts. V is TRBV28 and J is TRBJ2-2; D gene ambiguous. This CDR3 contains 12 residues. CDR1 and CDR2 from the germline V gene are MDHEN and SYDVKM. Trimming removed 8 bases at V and 6 bases at J, with 10 bases between. CDR3: CASYQSAGELFF. CDR3 nucleotide sequence: TGTGCCAGCTACCAGAGCGCCGGGGAGCTGTTTTTT.

The chain combines TRBV3-1 (or the pseudogene TRBV3-2) with TRBJ1-4; D is perhaps TRBD1 (6 bases). Trimming took 0 bases from V and 4 from J, leaving 18 bases between them. The CDR3 length is 18 residues. Germline V gene data show CDR1 as LGHDT and CDR2 as YNNKEL (reference sequence). The CDR3 DNA sequence: TGTGCCAGCAGCCAAGATCTTAGGGACACCGGTAGTAATGAAAAACTGTTTTTT. This translates into CASSQDLRDTGSNEKLFF.

V usage is TRBV3-1 (or the pseudogene TRBV3-2) and J usage is TRBJ2-1, with 7 nucleotides matching TRBD1. CDR3 length: 16 residues. J was trimmed by 9 bases and V by 4 bases; bases with no gene match: 15. The germline CDR1 and CDR2 sequences are LGHDT and YNNKEL (reference sequence). The CDR3 reads CASSRKTGRGNTEQFF. DNA for the CDR3: TGTGCCAGCAGCCGTAAGACGGGCAGGGGGAATACTGAGCAGTTCTTC.

This rearrangement joins TRBV3-1 (or the pseudogene TRBV3-2) to TRBJ1-2; D remains unclear. CDR1 is LGHDT and CDR2 is YNNKEL in the germline V gene (reference sequence). This CDR3 is 11 amino acids long. V was pared by 4 bases and J by 3 bases, with 3 bases between. Here the CDR3 DNA reads TGTGCCAGCAGCCCCTACTATGGCTACACCTTC. This encodes CASSPYYGYTF.

V usage is TRBV19 and J usage is TRBJ2-1; no firm D call. Looked up from germline, CDR1 is LNHDA and CDR2 is SQIVND (reference sequence). V was trimmed by 3 bases and J by 0 bases, leaving 9 bases between them. This CDR3 has 15 residues. As DNA, the CDR3 is TGTGCCAGTAGTATTGGGCAGAGCTCCTACAATGAGCAGTTCTTC. This encodes CASSIGQSSYNEQFF.

This clone has more than one count but fewer than ten. The rearrangement uses TRBV24-1 and TRBJ1-2, with D possibly TRBD1 on 5 matching bases. The CDR3 contains 13 residues. V was cut by 6 bases and J by 8 bases, with 15 bases left in between. Germline V gene lookup returns CDR1 KGHDR and CDR2 SFDVKD. The CDR3, as DNA: TGTGCCACCAGTATGGGGGGGACCCGAGGCTACACCTTC. Residues: CATSMGGTRGYTF.

The chain has TRBV30 and TRBJ1-6; TRBD1 agrees at 7 bases. The ends lost 4 bases at V and 7 bases at J; junction bases unmatched: 7. The CDR3 contains 14 residues. Germline CDR1 is GTSNPN and CDR2 is SVGIG (reference sequence). CDR3 coding DNA: TGTGCCTGGAAGAAGGGGGCGGGAAATTCACCCCTCCACTTT. It is translated as CAWKKGAGNSPLHF.

The rearrangement links TRBV5-1 to TRBJ2-5; D uncertain. Trimming pared 0 bases from V and 3 bases from J, leaving 3 bases between. This CDR3 has 12 residues. The germline V gene encodes CDR1 SGHRS and CDR2 YFSETQ. The CDR3 spells CASSLAEETQYF. The CDR3, as DNA: TGCGCCAGCAGCTTGGCCGAAGAGACCCAGTACTTC.

CDR3 sequence reads: CAWSPRGFNYGYTF. The DNA for the CDR3 is TGTGCCTGGAGTCCAAGGGGATTTAACTATGGCTACACCTTC. This chain links TRBV30 with TRBJ1-2; perhaps TRBD1 as D (5 bases). Trimming stripped 2 bases from V and 1 base from J, with 11 bases between. This CDR3 is 14 amino acids long. In germline, CDR1 is GTSNPN, CDR2 SVGIG (reference sequence).

This clone was counted between two and nine times. The V call is TRBV7-8, the J call TRBJ2-3, with a possible D match to TRBD1 (6 bases). V was clipped by 5 bases and J by 0 bases, with 15 bases between them. CDR1 is SGHVS, CDR2 FQNEAQ, per germline. The CDR3 spans 16 residues. The CDR3 DNA follows: TGTGCCAGCAGCCTTTTAGCCGGGACAAGCACAGATACGCAGTATTTT. Its protein is CASSLLAGTSTDTQYF.

This chain links TRBV5-6 with TRBJ1-2, with D perhaps matching TRBD1 (5 bases). The V and J ends lost 0 bases and 3 bases respectively, with 9 bases between them. The germline CDR1 and CDR2 sequences are SGHDT and YYEEEE. This CDR3 spans 14 amino acids. CDR3 amino acids: CASSLVQGDYGYTF. CDR3 nucleotides: TGTGCCAGCAGCTTGGTTCAAGGGGACTATGGCTACACCTTC. Full variable domain (rest looked up from reference TRBV5-6 and TRBJ1-2): DAGVTQSPTHLIKTRGQQVTLRCSPKSGHDTVSWYQQALGQGPQFIFQYYEEEERQRGNFPDRFSGHQFPNYSSELNVNALLLGDSALYLCASSLVQGDYGYTFGSGTRLTVV.

Only one count was recorded for this clone. This chain uses TRBV9 with TRBJ2-1; D is uncertain. This CDR3 region has 12 residues. V lost 4 bases and J 10 bases, leaving 12 bases between the germline ends. From germline, CDR1 is SGDLS and CDR2 YYNGEE. In nucleotides, the CDR3 is TGTGCCAGCAGCCCAACCAATGAGGAGCAGTTCTTC. This encodes CASSPTNEEQFF.

This chain uses TRBV19 with TRBJ1-2, with 7 bases aligning to TRBD1. This CDR3 spans 12 amino acids. The germline CDR1 and CDR2 sequences are LNHDA and SQIVND (reference sequence). The J segment lost 3 bases and the V segment lost 6 bases, leaving 1 base of the junction unmatched. CDR3 sequence reads: CASRTGDYGYTF. The CDR3 DNA follows: TGTGCCAGTAGAACAGGGGACTATGGCTACACCTTC.

V gene TRBV10-3 combines with J gene TRBJ1-1; D might be TRBD1 (6 bases). Germline V lookup: CDR1 ENHRY, CDR2 SYGVKD. This CDR3 has 14 amino acids. V was clipped by 7 bases and J by 0 bases, with 12 bases between them. CDR3 region: CAITEDRLNTEAFF. The CDR3 nucleotides read TGTGCCATCACCGAGGACAGATTGAACACTGAAGCTTTCTTT.

CDR3 DNA sequence: TGTGCCACCAGCAGCAGACAGGGGGCTGACACCATATATTTT. Encoded protein: CATSSRQGADTIYF. The genes are TRBV15 and TRBJ1-3, with 10 bases identical to TRBD1. The V gene's germline CDR1 is LNHNV and CDR2 YYDKDF (reference sequence). This CDR3 is built from 14 residues. J gave up 8 bases and V 3 bases, and 4 bases lay outside the gene matches.

In its sample, this clone was seen a few times. An end of the junction does not agree with germline; a read error may underlie this. The J gene is TRBJ1-3, the V gene TRBV7-2; 7 bases are shared with TRBD1. The CDR3 has 15 residues. Per the germline V gene, CDR1 is SGHTA and CDR2 is FQGNSA. The CDR3 is CASSSTGTDSKQLHF. The CDR3 DNA sequence: TGTGCCAGCAGCTCGACAGGGACCGACTCGAAACAATTACATTTT.